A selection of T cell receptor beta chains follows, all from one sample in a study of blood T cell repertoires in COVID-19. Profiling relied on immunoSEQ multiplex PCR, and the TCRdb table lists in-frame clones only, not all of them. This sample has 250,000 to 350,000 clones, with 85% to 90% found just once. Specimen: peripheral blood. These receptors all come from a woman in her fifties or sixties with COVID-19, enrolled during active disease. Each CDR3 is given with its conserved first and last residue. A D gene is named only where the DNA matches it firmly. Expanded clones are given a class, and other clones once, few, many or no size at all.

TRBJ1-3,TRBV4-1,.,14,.,CASSPRTAGNTIYF,TGCGCCAGCAGCCCTCGGACAGCTGGAAACACCATATATTTT
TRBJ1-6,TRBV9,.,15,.,CASSLTSPDNSPLHF,TGTGCCAGCAGCCTTACCAGTCCCGATAATTCACCCCTCCACTTT
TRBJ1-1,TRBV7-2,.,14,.,CASSLSGYQTEAFF,TGTGCCAGCAGCTTATCGGGGTATCAGACTGAAGCTTTCTTT
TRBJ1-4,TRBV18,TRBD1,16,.,CASSPGRPGGGEKLFF,TGTGCCAGCTCACCGGGGCGGCCAGGGGGTGGAGAAAAACTGTTTTTT
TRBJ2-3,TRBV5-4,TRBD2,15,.,CASSRTSGETDTQYF,TGTGCCAGCAGCCGGACTAGCGGGGAAACAGATACGCAGTATTTT
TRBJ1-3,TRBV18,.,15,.,CASSPLTGTGNTIYF,TGTGCCAGCTCACCTCTAACAGGGACTGGAAACACCATATATTTT
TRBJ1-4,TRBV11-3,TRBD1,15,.,CASSLTGTGGEKLFF,TGTGCCAGCAGCTTAACCGGGACAGGCGGGGAAAAACTGTTTTTT
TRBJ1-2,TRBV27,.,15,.,CASSSLAVVQWGYTF,TGTGCCAGCAGTTCCCTGGCTGTTGTCCAGTGGGGCTACACCTTC
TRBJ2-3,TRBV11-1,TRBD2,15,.,CASSPTSVLTDTQYF,TGTGCCAGCAGCCCAACTAGCGTACTTACAGATACGCAGTATTTT
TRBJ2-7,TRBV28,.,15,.,CASSLYGGDNYEQYF,TGTGCCAGCAGTTTATACGGGGGAGACAACTACGAGCAGTACTTC
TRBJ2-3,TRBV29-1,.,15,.,CSVVGLATSTDTQYF,TGCAGCGTTGTGGGTCTAGCGACAAGCACAGATACGCAGTATTTT
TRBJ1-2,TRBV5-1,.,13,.,CASSPQNNYGYTF,TGCGCCAGCAGCCCGCAGAATAACTATGGCTACACCTTC
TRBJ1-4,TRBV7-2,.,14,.,CASSTLKSHEKLFF,TGTGCCAGCAGCACCCTAAAGAGCCATGAAAAACTGTTTTTT
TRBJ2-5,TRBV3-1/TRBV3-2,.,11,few,CASSHLSTQYF,TGTGCCAGCAGCCACCTGTCGACCCAGTACTTC
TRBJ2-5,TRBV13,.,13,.,CASSSVIKETQYF,TGTGCCAGCAGCTCCGTAATTAAAGAGACCCAGTACTTC
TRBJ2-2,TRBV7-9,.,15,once,CASSDNSGNTGELFF,TGTGCCAGCAGCGACAATAGCGGGAACACCGGGGAGCTGTTTTTT
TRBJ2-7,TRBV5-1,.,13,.,CASSLALQYEQYF,TGCGCCAGCAGCTTAGCACTACAATACGAGCAGTACTTC
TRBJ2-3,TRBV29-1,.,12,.,CSVCGSTDTQYF,TGCAGCGTGTGTGGGAGTACAGATACGCAGTATTTT
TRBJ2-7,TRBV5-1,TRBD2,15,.,CASSSSGRAPYEQYF,TGCGCCAGCAGCTCTAGCGGGAGGGCACCGTACGAGCAGTACTTC
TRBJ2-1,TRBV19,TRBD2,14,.,CATSDAGGDNEQFF,TGTGCCACCAGCGATGCGGGAGGGGACAATGAGCAGTTCTTC
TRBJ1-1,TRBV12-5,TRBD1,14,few,CASGGQGQETEAFF,TGTGCTAGTGGAGGACAGGGGCAGGAGACTGAAGCTTTCTTT
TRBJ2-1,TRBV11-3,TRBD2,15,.,CASSFSSGSYNEQFF,TGTGCCAGCAGCTTCTCTAGCGGCTCCTACAATGAGCAGTTCTTC
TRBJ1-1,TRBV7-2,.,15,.,CASSLLGPRDTEAFF,TGTGCCAGCAGCTTACTCGGGCCCAGGGACACTGAAGCTTTCTTT
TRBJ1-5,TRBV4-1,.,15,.,CASSQGEGGNQPQHF,TGCGCCAGCAGCCAGGGGGAGGGTGGCAATCAGCCCCAGCATTTT
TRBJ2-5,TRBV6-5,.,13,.,CASSYSQQETQYF,TGTGCCAGCAGTTACTCGCAGCAAGAGACCCAGTACTTC
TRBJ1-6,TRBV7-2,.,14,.,CASSTPTANSPLHF,TGTGCCAGCAGCACTCCGACAGCAAATTCACCCCTCCACTTT
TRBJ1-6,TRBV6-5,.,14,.,CASRGGAGNSPLHF,TGTGCCAGCAGGGGGGGGGCAGGAAATTCACCCCTCCACTTT
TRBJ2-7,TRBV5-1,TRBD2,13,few,CASSSAGLREQYF,TGCGCCAGCAGCTCAGCGGGGCTTCGGGAGCAGTACTTC
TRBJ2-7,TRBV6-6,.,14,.,CASRRQDSSYEQYF,TGTGCCAGCAGGAGACAGGACAGCTCCTACGAGCAGTACTTC
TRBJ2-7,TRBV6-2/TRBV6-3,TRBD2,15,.,CASSYFGTSGREQYF,TGTGCCAGCAGTTACTTCGGGACTAGCGGGAGGGAGCAGTACTTC
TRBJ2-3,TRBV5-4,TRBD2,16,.,CASSATSGPGMNTQYF,TGTGCCAGCAGCGCTACTAGCGGTCCCGGGATGAATACGCAGTATTTT
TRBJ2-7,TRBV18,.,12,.,CASSRDSYEQYF,TGTGCCAGCTCCCGAGACTCCTACGAGCAGTACTTC
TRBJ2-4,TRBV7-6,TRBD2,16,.,CASSFLAGGAKNIQYF,TGTGCCAGCAGCTTCTTAGCGGGAGGGGCCAAAAACATTCAGTACTTC
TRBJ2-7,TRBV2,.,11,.,CASREVYEQYF,TGTGCCAGCAGAGAGGTTTACGAGCAGTACTTC
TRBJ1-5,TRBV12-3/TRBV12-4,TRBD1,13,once,CASRAGGTQPQHF,TGTGCCAGCAGAGCAGGGGGTACTCAGCCCCAGCATTTT
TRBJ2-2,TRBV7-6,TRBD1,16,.,CASSNPSRGRSGELFF,TGTGCCAGCAGCAATCCGTCCAGGGGGCGGTCCGGGGAGCTGTTTTTT
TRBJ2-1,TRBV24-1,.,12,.,CASVEGYNEQFF,TGTGCCTCAGTGGAGGGTTACAATGAGCAGTTCTTC
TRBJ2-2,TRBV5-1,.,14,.,CASSLPQNTGELFF,TGCGCCAGCAGCTTGCCCCAGAACACCGGGGAGCTGTTTTTT
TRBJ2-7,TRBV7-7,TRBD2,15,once,CASSLGPGLSYEQYF,TGTGCCAGCAGCTTGGGCCCGGGACTATCCTACGAGCAGTACTTC
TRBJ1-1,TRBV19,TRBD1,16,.,CASSRRTGDKNTEAFF,TGTGCCAGTAGCCGGAGGACAGGGGACAAGAACACTGAAGCTTTCTTT
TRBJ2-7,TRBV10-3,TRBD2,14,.,CAIRDTSGTYEQYF,TGTGCCATCAGGGATACTAGCGGAACCTACGAGCAGTACTTC
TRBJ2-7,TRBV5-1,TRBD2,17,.,CASSLVYASGTSYEQYF,TGCGCCAGCAGCTTGGTTTACGCTAGCGGGACCTCCTACGAGCAGTACTTC
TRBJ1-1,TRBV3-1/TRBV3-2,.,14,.,CASSQFGGETEAFF,TGTGCCAGCAGCCAGTTCGGGGGTGAGACTGAAGCTTTCTTT
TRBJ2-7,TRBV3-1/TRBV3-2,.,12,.,CASSFGQYEQYF,TGTGCCAGCAGTTTCGGACAGTACGAGCAGTACTTC
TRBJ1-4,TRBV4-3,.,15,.,CASSQEFRGRGKLFF,TGCGCCAGCAGCCAAGAATTCCGGGGTAGAGGAAAACTGTTTTTT
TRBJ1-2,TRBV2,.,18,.,CASSPQRHLRPTNYGYTF,TGTGCCAGCAGTCCACAACGACATCTCCGGCCCACTAACTATGGCTACACCTTC
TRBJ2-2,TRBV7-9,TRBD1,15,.,CASSLPRDRKGELFF,TGTGCCAGCAGCTTACCCCGGGACAGGAAAGGGGAGCTGTTTTTT
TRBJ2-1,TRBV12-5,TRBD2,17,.,CASAPRLAGASYNEQFF,TGTGCTAGTGCCCCAAGACTAGCGGGCGCCTCCTACAATGAGCAGTTCTTC
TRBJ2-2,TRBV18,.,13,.,CASSPTEVGELFF,TGTGCCAGCTCACCAACCGAGGTCGGGGAGCTGTTTTTT
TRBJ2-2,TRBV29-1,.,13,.,CSVSDRRSGELFF,TGCAGCGTTTCTGACAGACGGAGCGGGGAGCTGTTTTTT